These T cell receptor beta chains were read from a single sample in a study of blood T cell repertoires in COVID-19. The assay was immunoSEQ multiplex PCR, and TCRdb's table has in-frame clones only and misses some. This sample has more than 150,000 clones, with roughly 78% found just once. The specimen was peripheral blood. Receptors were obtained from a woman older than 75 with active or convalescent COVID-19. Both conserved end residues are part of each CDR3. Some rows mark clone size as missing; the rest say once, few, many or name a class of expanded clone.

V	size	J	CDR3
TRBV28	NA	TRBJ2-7	CASSCQSGALCEQYF
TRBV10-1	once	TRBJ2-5	CASRPRGSGVRETQYF
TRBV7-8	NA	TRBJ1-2	CASSSLLGQGTGGYTF
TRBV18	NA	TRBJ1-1	CASSLRAVDTEAFF
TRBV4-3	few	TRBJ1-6	CASSLGWTEYNSPLHF
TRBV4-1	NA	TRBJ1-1	CASSQRTGATEAFF
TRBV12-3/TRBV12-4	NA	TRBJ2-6	CASSFRSGDVLTF
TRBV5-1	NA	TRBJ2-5	CASSVQGGEETQYF
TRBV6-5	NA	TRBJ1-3	CASKLSSSGNTIYF
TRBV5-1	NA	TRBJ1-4	CASSPDKLGQGSEKLFF
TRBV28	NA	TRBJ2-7	CASSLQAPYEQYF
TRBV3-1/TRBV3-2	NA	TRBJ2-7	CASSQEFGRQGVYEQYF
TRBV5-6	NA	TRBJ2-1	CASSLQVTYYNEQFF
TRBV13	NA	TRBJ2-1	CASRLAGVDNEQFF
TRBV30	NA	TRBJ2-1	CAFGGGPNEQFF
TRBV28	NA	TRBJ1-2	CVSSLGRGLNNYGYTF
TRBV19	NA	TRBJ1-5	CASSTAAWRGNQPQHF
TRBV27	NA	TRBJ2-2	CASSSHLSGGRGGELFF
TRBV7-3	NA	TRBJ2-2	CASSSPGGTGELFF
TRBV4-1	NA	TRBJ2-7	CASSQAGTGGHEQYF
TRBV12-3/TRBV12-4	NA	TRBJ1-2	CASSSGTAYGYTF
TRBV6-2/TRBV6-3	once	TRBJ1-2	CASSKRTANLYGYTF
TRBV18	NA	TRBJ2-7	CASSPSGGEGFEQYF
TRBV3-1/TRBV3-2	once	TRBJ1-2	CASSPLRGMGGYTF
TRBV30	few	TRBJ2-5	CAWSGGEEYQETQYF